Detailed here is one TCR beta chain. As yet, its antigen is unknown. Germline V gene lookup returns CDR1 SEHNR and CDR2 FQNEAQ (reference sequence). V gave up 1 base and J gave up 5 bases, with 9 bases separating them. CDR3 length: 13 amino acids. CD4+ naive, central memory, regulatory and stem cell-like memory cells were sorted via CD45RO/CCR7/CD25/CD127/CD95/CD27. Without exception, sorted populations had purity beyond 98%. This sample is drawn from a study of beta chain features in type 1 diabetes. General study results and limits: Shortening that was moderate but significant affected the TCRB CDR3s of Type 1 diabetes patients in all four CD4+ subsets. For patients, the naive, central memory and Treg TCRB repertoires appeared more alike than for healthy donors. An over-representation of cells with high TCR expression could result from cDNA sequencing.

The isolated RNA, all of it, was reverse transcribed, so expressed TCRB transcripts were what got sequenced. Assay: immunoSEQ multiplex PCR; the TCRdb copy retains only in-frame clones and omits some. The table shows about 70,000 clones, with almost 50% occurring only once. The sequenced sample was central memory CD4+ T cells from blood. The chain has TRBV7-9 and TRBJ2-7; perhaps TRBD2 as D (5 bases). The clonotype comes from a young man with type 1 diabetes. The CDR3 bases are TGTGCCAGCAGCTTAGTATTCGGGGACGAGCAGTACTTC. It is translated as CASSLVFGDEQYF.